Below, 18 T cell receptor beta chains from the same sample are listed, as sequenced in a study of T-cell reconstitution after alpha-beta-depleted transplantation in children. The TCRbeta library was prepared with unique molecular identifiers. TCRdb used MiXCR to reprocess the PCR reads, holding one entry per CDR3 protein. This sample has some 87,000 distinct CDR3 sequences, with 15% to 18% found just once. The specimen was PBMCs, mostly from graft donor cells, collected 180 days after TCRalphabeta/CD19-depleted stem cell transplant. The source is a male patient between 2 and 9 years old who had a stem cell transplant for acute lymphoblastic leukemia, so the T cells may come from the graft donor.

This clonotype appeared a single time. The gene calls are TRBV6-2 or TRBV6-3 and TRBJ1-1; a weak D match, TRBD1 (5 bases). CDR3 size: 14 residues. V gave up 7 bases and J gave up 1 base, with 13 bases separating them. Germline values: CDR1 MNHEY, CDR2 SVGEGT. The CDR3 reads CASTSQGPNTEAFF. The DNA of the CDR3 is TGTGCCAGCACTTCTCAGGGACCGAACACTGAAGCTTTCTTT.

This clonotype was recorded a few times. The gene calls are TRBV5-1 and TRBJ2-2; 8 positions agree with TRBD1. Unmatched junction bases numbered 3, after V lost 0 bases and J lost 5 bases. The CDR3 is made up of 15 amino acids. Germline CDR1 is SGHRS and CDR2 is YFSETQ. The DNA for the CDR3 is TGCGCCAGCAGCTTGGGACAGGGGTCGACCGGGGAGCTGTTTTTT. This encodes CASSLGQGSTGELFF.

The rearrangement links TRBV27 to TRBJ2-7; TRBD1 matches at 9 bases. With 3 bases clipped from V and 2 bases from J, the junction kept 2 bases outside the gene matches. This CDR3 spans 14 amino acids. Germline V lookup: CDR1 MNHEY, CDR2 SMNVEV (reference sequence). This CDR3 reads CASSFGTGTYEQYF. CDR3 bases: TGTGCCAGCAGTTTCGGGACAGGGACCTACGAGCAGTACTTC.

V is TRBV5-1 and J is TRBJ1-2; TRBD1 matches 7 bases. The CDR3 is 14 residues long. V was pared by 3 bases and J by 5 bases, with 7 bases of the junction left unmatched. Germline V gives CDR1 SGHRS, CDR2 YFSETQ. The CDR3 is CASSSTGQKYGYTF. The CDR3 DNA reads TGCGCCAGCAGCTCCACGGGACAGAAGTATGGCTACACCTTC.

The rearrangement joins TRBV4-2 to TRBJ2-3, with TRBD1 matching over 7 bases. V shed 1 base, J shed 5 bases, and the junction held 6 bases outside the gene matches. Germline-derived CDR1 and CDR2 are LGHNA and YNFKEQ. CDR3 length: 15 amino acids. CDR3 residues: CASSQGQGVGDTQYF. The CDR3 nucleotides read TGTGCCAGCAGCCAAGGACAGGGAGTAGGAGATACGCAGTATTTT.

This clonotype has more than one count but fewer than ten. The genes are TRBV20-1 and TRBJ2-7; D is possibly TRBD1 (6 bases). The CDR3 length is 14 residues. The germline V gene encodes CDR1 DFQATT and CDR2 SNEGSKA (reference sequence). V dropped 3 bases and J dropped 2 bases, with 14 bases sitting between them. The CDR3 DNA sequence: TGCAGTGCTAGTTCTTTGGACAGCCCCTACGAGCAGTACTTC. Residues: CSASSLDSPYEQYF.

Many counts were recorded for this clonotype. J is TRBJ2-7 and V is TRBV12-3 or TRBV12-4; 9 bases are a match to TRBD1. Unmatched junction bases numbered 2, after V lost 4 bases and J lost 1 base. The CDR3 length is 14 residues. The CDR3 region is CASSSGTGSYEQYF. DNA for the CDR3: TGTGCCAGCAGTTCCGGGACAGGGTCCTACGAGCAGTACTTC.

The V and J genes are TRBV7-2 and TRBJ1-6; TRBD1 is a possible D gene (6 bases). Trimming took off 6 bases at V and 9 bases at J, with 15 bases between the two ends. The CDR3 consists of 14 residues. Germline assignment: CDR1 SGHTA and CDR2 FQGNSA. The CDR3 region has the DNA TGTGCCAGCAGTTGGGGGGGCGCAGGTTCACCCCTCCACTTT. Its protein is CASSWGGAGSPLHF.

With respect to this clonotype: This could be a read error, since a much larger clone is one nucleotide away. The chain carries TRBV20-1 and TRBJ2-2, with D possibly matching TRBD2 (5 bases). Germline V gene data show CDR1 as DFQATT and CDR2 as SNEGSKA (reference sequence). The CDR3 has 12 residues. CDR3 amino acids: CRGLLVTGELFF. The DNA for the CDR3 is TGCCGCGGATTACTAGTCACCGGGGAGCTGTTTTTT.

This chain connects TRBV25-1 to TRBJ1-1, with D tentatively TRBD1 (5 bases). The CDR3 covers 11 residues. Germline V CDR1 and CDR2: MGHDK, SYGVNS. The V gene lost 4 bases and the J gene lost 7 bases, with 7 bases spanning the gap. The CDR3 sequence is CASSAGFEAFF. CDR3 in DNA: TGTGCCAGCAGTGCAGGGTTTGAAGCTTTCTTT. Complete variable domain (other parts from reference TRBV25-1 and TRBJ1-1): EADIYQTPRYLVIGTGKKITLECSQTMGHDKMYWYQQDPGMELHLIHYSYGVNSTEKGDLSSESTVSRIRTEHFPLTLESARPSHTSQYLCASSAGFEAFFGQGTRLTVV.

This clonotype came up many times. The chain uses TRBV20-1 and TRBJ2-7; maybe TRBD1 (5 bases). The V end lost 3 bases, the J end lost 2 bases, and 11 bases lay between the germline ends. The CDR3 length is 13 residues. In germline, CDR1 is DFQATT, CDR2 SNEGSKA (reference sequence). In DNA form, the CDR3 reads TGCAGTGCTAGGGGGCGAGGCCCCTACGAGCAGTACTTC. Translating gives CSARGRGPYEQYF.

The rearrangement links TRBV27 to TRBJ2-1; TRBD1 aligns across 10 bases. V lost 1 base and J lost 7; bases outside the gene matches: 7. From germline, CDR1 is MNHEY and CDR2 SMNVEV (reference sequence). The length of the CDR3 is 16 residues. This chain's CDR3 is CASSLLGTGVTNEQFF. CDR3 sequence (DNA): TGTGCCAGCAGTTTATTGGGGACAGGGGTAACTAATGAGCAGTTCTTC.

The chain combines TRBV5-1 with TRBJ2-5; 9 nucleotides agree with TRBD2. V trimming: 4 bases; J trimming: 5 bases; junction bases outside the gene matches: 12. Germline V gene lookup returns CDR1 SGHRS and CDR2 YFSETQ. This CDR3 has 16 residues. CDR3 DNA: TGCGCCAGCAGCCCGTCGCCAGCGGGGGGACGGGAGACCCAGTACTTC. The encoded protein is CASSPSPAGGRETQYF. Variable domain in full (rest from reference TRBV5-1 and TRBJ2-5): KAGVTQTPRYLIKTRGQQVTLSCSPISGHRSVSWYQQTPGQGLQFLFEYFSETQRNKGNFPGRFSGRQFSNSRSEMNVSTLELGDSALYLCASSPSPAGGRETQYFGPGTRLLVL.

This clonotype was seen a handful of times. The J gene is TRBJ1-2, the V gene TRBV7-6, with 7 bases aligning to TRBD1. Germline V gives CDR1 SGHVS, CDR2 FNYEAQ. Losses at the gene ends were 5 bases for V and 6 bases for J; bases not matched to a gene: 12. This CDR3 region has 15 residues. In DNA, the CDR3 is TGTGCCAGCAGCATCGACACAGGGGTCGCGGATGGCTACACCTTC. It yields the protein CASSIDTGVADGYTF.

This chain uses TRBV6-1 with TRBJ1-4; 7 bases map to TRBD1. Germline-derived CDR1 and CDR2 are MNHNS and SASEGT. There are 13 residues in the CDR3. J lost 7 bases, V lost 8 bases, and 7 bases had no gene match. The CDR3 protein is CASQGEGIEKLFF. In nucleotides, the CDR3 is TGTGCCAGCCAGGGGGAAGGAATTGAAAAACTGTTTTTT.

The V and J genes are TRBV2 and TRBJ2-7, with TRBD2 matching over 7 bases. The V gene end was trimmed by 4 bases and the J gene end by 5 bases; junction bases not matched to a gene: 5. Germline V CDR1 and CDR2: SNHLY, FYNNEI. The CDR3 consists of 13 residues. The CDR3 here is CASSVFAGDEQYF. The DNA of the CDR3 is TGTGCCAGCAGTGTTTTTGCGGGAGACGAGCAGTACTTC. The whole variable domain, filled in from reference TRBV2 and TRBJ2-7, reads EPEVTQTPSHQVTQMGQEVILRCVPISNHLYFYWYRQILGQKVEFLVSFYNNEISEKSEIFDDQFSVERPDGSNFTLKIRSTKLEDSAMYFCASSVFAGDEQYFGPGTRLTVT.

J is TRBJ2-7 and V is TRBV29-1, with 9 bases identical to TRBD1. The germline CDR1 and CDR2 sequences are SQVTM and ANQGSEA. The V segment lost 4 bases and the J segment 6 bases; nucleotides outside the gene matches: 13. The CDR3 has 15 amino acids. The CDR3: CSVALGGQGNREQYF. The CDR3 DNA reads as TGCAGCGTTGCCCTAGGGGGACAGGGTAATCGCGAGCAGTACTTC.

The chain recombines TRBV21-1 with TRBJ2-2; TRBD1, the D gene given by the table, was not confirmed from the DNA. TRBV21-1 is a pseudogene. CDR3 length: 15 amino acids. In nucleotides, the CDR3 is TGTGCCAGCATGAACGCAGGGATTGACACCGGGGAGCTGTTTTTT. Translation gives CASMNAGIDTGELFF.